Below, 31 T cell receptor beta chains from the same sample are listed, as sequenced in a study of T cell responses to AZD1222 COVID-19 vaccine. Profiled with immunoSEQ multiplex PCR; TCRdb holds only in-frame clones, not every one. The sample records about 120,000 clones, around 89% being singletons. The material sequenced was peripheral blood, taken on day 0 of AZD1222 vaccination. The receptors come from an adult in good health.

The chain joins TRBV11-2 to TRBJ2-7, with D perhaps matching TRBD2 (7 bases). This CDR3 region has 16 residues. V was shortened by 5 bases and J by 6 bases, with 23 bases between the two germline ends. Germline V gene data show CDR1 as SGHAT and CDR2 as FQNNGV. The CDR3 loop is CASSPAWGGNTLEQYF. CDR3 in DNA: TGTGCCAGCAGCCCCGCGTGGGGGGGCAATACCCTCGAGCAGTACTTC.

The chain has TRBV10-3 and TRBJ2-7, with unresolved D. V was trimmed by 3 bases and J by 4 bases, leaving 7 bases between them. The CDR3 covers 12 residues. Germline lookup yields CDR1 ENHRY and CDR2 SYGVKD. This CDR3 reads CAISDSGYEQYF. The CDR3 DNA sequence: TGTGCCATCAGTGACTCAGGTTACGAGCAGTACTTC.

About this clone itself: The sample has other DNA sequences that encode this CDR3 too. This sequence joins TRBV18 and TRBJ2-7, with TRBD1 matching over 11 bases. There are 13 residues in the CDR3. Unmatched junction bases numbered 2, after V lost 3 bases and J lost 7 bases. From germline, CDR1 is KGHSH and CDR2 LQKENI. The CDR3 spells CASSPGTGGEQYF. Written as DNA, the CDR3 is TGTGCCAGCTCACCGGGGACAGGGGGAGAGCAGTACTTC.

This chain joins TRBV20-1 and TRBJ1-1; no definite D call. V shed 4 bases and J shed 8 bases, with 8 bases lying between them. The CDR3 covers 10 residues. The V gene's germline CDR1 is DFQATT and CDR2 SNEGSKA (reference sequence). DNA of the CDR3: TGCAGTGCTAACGGTGTAGAAGCTTTCTTT. This encodes CSANGVEAFF.

This chain uses TRBV6-2 or TRBV6-3 with TRBJ2-2, with D maybe TRBD2 (5 bases). Trimming cost V 4 bases and J 0 bases, with 9 bases left between them. CDR1 and CDR2 from the germline V gene are MNHEY and SVGEGT. The CDR3 is made up of 15 amino acids. CDR3 sequence (DNA): TGTGCCAGCAGTTTGTCTAGCTCGAACACCGGGGAGCTGTTTTTT. The encoded protein is CASSLSSSNTGELFF.

The chain recombines TRBV7-9 with TRBJ2-2; D call uncertain. CDR3 size: 15 residues. Germline V CDR1 and CDR2: SEHNR, FQNEAQ (reference sequence). Trimming stripped 1 base from V and 2 bases from J, with 8 bases between. The CDR3 DNA reads TGTGCCAGCAGCTTAGGGTATGACAACACCGGGGAGCTGTTTTTT. Protein: CASSLGYDNTGELFF.

The chain links TRBV7-9 to TRBJ1-3; D remains ambiguous. CDR3 length: 15 amino acids. Germline CDR1 and CDR2: SEHNR and FQNEAQ (reference sequence). V lost 5 bases, J lost 3 bases, and 14 bases lay in between. The CDR3 region has the DNA TGTGCCAGCAGCCCCGGAGATCGGGTTGGAAACACCATATATTTT. Translated, it gives CASSPGDRVGNTIYF.

The chain uses TRBV12-5 and TRBJ1-1; no definite D call. CDR3 size: 13 residues. Germline loops: CDR1 LGHNT, CDR2 FRNRAP. Trimming pared 1 base from V and 7 bases from J, leaving 10 bases between. CDR3 sequence: CASGLGIGDEAFF. The CDR3 nucleotides are TGTGCTAGTGGTTTGGGGATTGGGGATGAAGCTTTCTTT.

The chain is built from TRBV7-2 and TRBJ1-5; no clear D. The CDR3 consists of 14 residues. V lost 1 base, J lost 1 base, and 5 bases lay in between. Germline CDR1 and CDR2: SGHTA and FQGNSA. The CDR3 sequence: CASSLVYSNQPQHF. CDR3 DNA sequence: TGTGCCAGCAGCTTAGTTTACAGCAATCAGCCCCAGCATTTT.

The J gene is TRBJ2-5, the V gene TRBV4-2; 10 positions match TRBD1. Looked up from germline, CDR1 is LGHNA and CDR2 is YNFKEQ. Trimming removed 4 bases from V and 10 bases from J; junction bases left unmatched: 15. This CDR3 is built from 16 residues. CDR3 DNA sequence: TGTGCCAGCAGCCCCCCGACAGGGGGCGAGGTTGAAATCCAGTACTTC. Protein sequence: CASSPPTGGEVEIQYF.

The table lists this clone with a count of one. CDR3 sequence: CASSPGLSWGEKLFF. DNA for the CDR3: TGTGCCAGCAGCCCCGGACTCTCCTGGGGTGAAAAACTGTTTTTT. V is TRBV4-2 and J is TRBJ1-4, with D uncertain. This CDR3 spans 15 amino acids. Trimming pared 4 bases from V and 7 bases from J, leaving 16 bases between. CDR1 is LGHNA, CDR2 YNFKEQ, per germline.

The gene calls are TRBV27 and TRBJ1-2, with D hard to call. Germline CDR1 MNHEY, CDR2 SMNVEV (reference sequence). The CDR3 runs 14 residues. The V end lost 2 bases, the J end lost 4 bases, and 11 bases lay between the germline ends. CDR3 loop: CASSLTVAGYGYTF. The CDR3 coding sequence is TGTGCCAGCAGTTTAACAGTGGCCGGCTATGGCTACACCTTC.

The rearrangement links TRBV5-1 to TRBJ2-7, with 11 nucleotides matching TRBD2. Per germline, CDR1 SGHRS and CDR2 YFSETQ. The CDR3 loop spans 15 amino acids. Trimming at V came to 0 bases and at J to 8 bases, leaving 7 bases not matched to a gene. Written as DNA, the CDR3 is TGCGCCAGCAGCTTGGGATCTAGCGGGGGGTCAAAGCAGTACTTC. Amino acids: CASSLGSSGGSKQYF.

V gene TRBV27 combines with J gene TRBJ2-2; perhaps TRBD1 as D (6 bases). The CDR3 is 14 amino acids. Germline-derived CDR1 and CDR2 are MNHEY and SMNVEV (reference sequence). V was pared by 3 bases and J by 3 bases, with 8 bases between. The CDR3 spells CASSLNRDTGELFF. In nucleotides, the CDR3 is TGTGCCAGCAGTTTGAACAGGGACACCGGGGAGCTGTTTTTT.

The chain recombines TRBV27 with TRBJ2-1; D unclear. In germline, CDR1 is MNHEY, CDR2 SMNVEV (reference sequence). This CDR3 comprises 16 residues. The V end lost 2 bases, the J end lost 0 bases, and 11 bases lay between the germline ends. CDR3 sequence: CASSLRTESSYNEQFF. The CDR3, as DNA: TGTGCCAGCAGTTTAAGGACGGAGAGCTCCTACAATGAGCAGTTCTTC.

J is TRBJ1-2 and V is TRBV20-1, with D possibly being TRBD1 (6 bases). This CDR3 has 10 amino acids. Germline V gives CDR1 DFQATT, CDR2 SNEGSKA (reference sequence). CDR3 loop: CSLMGGLGTF. The CDR3 coding sequence is TGCAGCCTCATGGGGGGCTTGGGGACCTTC.

The chain links TRBV12-3 or TRBV12-4 to TRBJ1-4; D not resolved. Trimming stripped 6 bases from V and 7 bases from J, with 12 bases between. The CDR3 consists of 13 residues. The CDR3 spells CASSRTVTEKLFF. The CDR3 DNA is TGTGCCAGCAGCAGGACCGTCACTGAAAAACTGTTTTTT.

The gene calls are TRBV10-3 and TRBJ1-1; 7 bases map to TRBD1. Germline trimming cut 10 bases from V and 3 bases from J; bases unmatched to any gene: 14. CDR1 and CDR2 from the germline V gene are ENHRY and SYGVKD. The CDR3 length is 15 residues. The CDR3 here is CATLQGLGRYTEAFF. DNA for the CDR3: TGTGCCACCCTACAGGGGTTGGGGAGGTACACTGAAGCTTTCTTT.

The chain uses TRBV12-5 and TRBJ2-3, with 7 bases aligning to TRBD1. This CDR3 has 15 amino acids. Germline CDR1 and CDR2: LGHNT and FRNRAP. V was pared by 11 bases and J by 1 base, with 12 bases of the junction left unmatched. Here the CDR3 reads CAGEDRVPRTDTQYF. CDR3 DNA sequence: TGTGCTGGCGAAGACAGGGTACCCCGCACAGATACGCAGTATTTT.

CDR3 DNA: TGCGCCAGCAGCTTTCGGAGCGGGGGGGAAGAGACCCAGTACTTC. It specifies CASSFRSGGEETQYF. V is TRBV5-1 and J is TRBJ2-5; 10 bases are shared with TRBD2. J lost 3 bases, V lost 2 bases, and 4 bases had no gene match. Germline V gene sequence: CDR1 SGHRS, CDR2 YFSETQ. The CDR3 loop spans 15 amino acids.

V and J are TRBV18 and TRBJ1-3; D unclear. Trimming cost V 2 bases and J 4 bases, with 18 bases left between them. Germline values: CDR1 KGHSH, CDR2 LQKENI. The CDR3 consists of 17 residues. In DNA form, the CDR3 reads TGTGCCAGCTCACCATGGGCCGAAGGGAGAGGCGGAAACACCATATATTTT. Encoded protein: CASSPWAEGRGGNTIYF. Supplemented by reference TRBV18 and TRBJ1-3, the full variable domain reads NAGVMQNPRHLVRRRGQEARLRCSPMKGHSHVYWYRQLPEEGLKFMVYLQKENIIDESGMPKERFSAEFPKEGPSILRIQQVVRGDSAAYFCASSPWAEGRGGNTIYFGEGSWLTVV.

This sequence joins TRBV10-3 and TRBJ2-3; D is unclear. Trimming removed 3 bases at V and 0 bases at J, with 10 bases between. The CDR3 consists of 15 residues. Per the germline V gene, CDR1 is ENHRY and CDR2 is SYGVKD. CDR3 sequence reads: CAISEEVFSTDTQYF. The CDR3 nucleotides read TGTGCCATCAGTGAAGAGGTGTTTAGCACAGATACGCAGTATTTT.

This clone was detected only once. The chain joins TRBV7-2 to TRBJ1-2; TRBD1 aligns across 7 bases. The CDR3 runs 14 residues. V trimming: 5 bases; J trimming: 8 bases; junction bases outside the gene matches: 11. Germline-derived CDR1 and CDR2 are SGHTA and FQGNSA. DNA of the CDR3: TGTGCCAGCAGCCCTGACAGGGCAGGTGGGGGCTACACCTTC. Protein sequence: CASSPDRAGGGYTF.

V usage is TRBV9 and J usage is TRBJ2-1, with TRBD1 as a possible D gene (6 bases). CDR3 size: 16 residues. Per the germline V gene, CDR1 is SGDLS and CDR2 is YYNGEE. The ends were cut back, 4 bases at V and 4 bases at J, with 18 bases in the middle. The CDR3 DNA follows: TGTGCCAGCAGCCACAGGGTTTTCGGGCTGTACAATGAGCAGTTCTTC. It translates to CASSHRVFGLYNEQFF.

The CDR3 here is CAAGAGRIDGYTF. DNA of the CDR3: TGTGCCGCAGGGGCAGGGAGGATCGATGGCTACACCTTC. V is TRBV19 and J is TRBJ1-2; D is perhaps TRBD1 (6 bases). Germline CDR1 LNHDA, CDR2 SQIVND (reference sequence). Trimming stripped 11 bases from V and 6 bases from J, with 19 bases between. This CDR3 comprises 13 residues.

This chain joins TRBV19 and TRBJ1-1; the D is unclear. CDR3 size: 14 residues. Per the germline V gene, CDR1 is LNHDA and CDR2 is SQIVND (reference sequence). V was pared by 4 bases and J by 1 base, with 10 bases between. The CDR3 region has the DNA TGTGCCAGTAGTAGATGGGCCCGGAACACTGAAGCTTTCTTT. Residues: CASSRWARNTEAFF.

This chain uses TRBV6-1 with TRBJ1-1, with D perhaps matching TRBD1 (5 bases). In germline, CDR1 is MNHNS, CDR2 SASEGT. The V end was cut by 0 bases, the J end by 1 base, with 9 bases between. This CDR3 has 15 residues. The CDR3 bases are TGTGCCAGCAGTGAAGCGGGGGACGCGAACACTGAAGCTTTCTTT. Protein product: CASSEAGDANTEAFF.

This clone appeared once. The chain employs TRBV1 and TRBJ2-3; the table's D gene call, TRBD2, was not cross checked with the DNA. TRBV1 represents a pseudogene. The CDR3 consists of 18 residues. CDR3: CTSSPKGRLAGLTDTQYF. In DNA form, the CDR3 reads TGCACCAGCAGCCCCAAAGGGAGACTAGCGGGGCTCACAGATACGCAGTATTTT.

This clone was observed a single time. The chain couples TRBV6-5 to TRBJ1-4; 9 bases line up with TRBD1. Trimming removed 4 bases from V and 5 bases from J; junction bases left unmatched: 5. The CDR3 extends over 15 amino acids. Germline V gene sequence: CDR1 MNHEY, CDR2 SVGAGI. The CDR3 coding sequence is TGTGCCAGCAGTTCCTCCGGGACAGGGAATGAAAAACTGTTTTTT. Amino acids: CASSSSGTGNEKLFF.

On this clone: Other DNA sequences in the same sample also yield this CDR3. The chain is built from TRBV10-3 and TRBJ1-5; D is possibly TRBD1 (5 bases). Trimming took 0 bases from V and 3 from J, leaving 9 bases between them. This CDR3 region has 15 residues. Looked up from germline, CDR1 is ENHRY and CDR2 is SYGVKD. The CDR3 spells CAISESGGNNQPQHF. CDR3 DNA sequence: TGTGCCATCAGTGAGTCGGGGGGGAACAATCAGCCCCAGCATTTT.

This clone occurred once. The gene calls are TRBV7-2 and TRBJ2-1, with D unresolved. This CDR3 has 12 amino acids. The V end was cut by 4 bases, the J end by 11 bases, with 12 bases between. CDR1 is SGHTA, CDR2 FQGNSA, per germline. Here the CDR3 reads CASSSGFDKQFF. CDR3 DNA sequence: TGTGCCAGCAGCTCCGGCTTTGATAAGCAGTTCTTC. The variable domain in full, with the rest retrieved from reference TRBV7-2 and TRBJ2-1, is GAGVSQSPSNKVTEKGKDVELRCDPISGHTALYWYRQSLGQGLEFLIYFQGNSAPDKSGLPSDRFSAERTGGSVSTLTIQRTQQEDSAVYLCASSSGFDKQFFGPGTRLTVL.